A selection of T cell receptor beta chains follows, all from one sample in a study of T cell responses to AZD1222 COVID-19 vaccine. Clones were sequenced by immunoSEQ multiplex PCR, and TCRdb holds only the in-frame ones, with some missing. The repertoire consists of roughly 140,000 clones, with 90% to 95% occurring once and the leading ten covering about 5.3%. Sample: peripheral blood, taken on day 0 of AZD1222 vaccination. These TCRs come from an adult in good health. CDR3s include the opening cysteine and the closing phenylalanine or tryptophan. D genes are given only for firm matches. The listing skips clone size in some rows; elsewhere it reads once, few, many or a size class.

d_call j_call v_call clone_size cdr3_nt cdr3_aa
TRBD1 TRBJ2-2 TRBV7-8 - TGTGCCAGCAGCACCCGGGACAGGGCCTCCGGGGAGCTGTTTTTT CASSTRDRASGELFF
- TRBJ1-2 TRBV6-5 - TGTGCCAGCAGTTACTCAGGACCAGCCCAGCTCTATGGCTACACCTTC CASSYSGPAQLYGYTF
- TRBJ2-6 TRBV15 - TGTGCCACCAGCCGAGCGGAGTACTCTGGGGCCAACGTCCTGACTTTC CATSRAEYSGANVLTF
- TRBJ1-2 TRBV12-3/TRBV12-4 once TGTGCCAGCAGTTTGCGGGGGGCCTATGGCTACACCTTC CASSLRGAYGYTF
- TRBJ1-2 TRBV4-1 - TGCGCCAGCAGCCGCACTTTGACAGAAGCTAACTATGGCTACACCTTC CASSRTLTEANYGYTF
- TRBJ2-7 TRBV11-2 - TGTGCCAGCAGCTTAGAGGTTGGGCAGACCTACGAGCAGTACTTC CASSLEVGQTYEQYF
- TRBJ2-7 TRBV4-3 - TGCGCCAGCAGCCAAGATCTTCTAACCTACGAGCAGTACTTC CASSQDLLTYEQYF
- TRBJ2-7 TRBV28 - TGTGCCAGCAGCCGTCCAGGGGAAGAGCAGTACTTC CASSRPGEEQYF
TRBD2 TRBJ2-7 TRBV3-1/TRBV3-2 - TGTGCCAGCAGCCACAGTAGCGGGTCCTTCTACGAGCAGTACTTC CASSHSSGSFYEQYF
- TRBJ2-1 TRBV7-2 - TGTGCCAGCATTACAATCGGCGCGGGGTCCTACAATGAGCAGTTCTTC CASITIGAGSYNEQFF
- TRBJ2-3 TRBV7-9 - TGTGCCAGCAGCTCCCCTGGACTTGCTTCAAATACGCAGTATTTT CASSSPGLASNTQYF
- TRBJ1-1 TRBV28 - TGTGCCAGCAGTTTAAATGCTGGTGAAGCTTTCTTT CASSLNAGEAFF
TRBD2 TRBJ2-3 TRBV9 - TGTGCCAGCAGCGTACGAGCGGGAGGATTCACAGATACGCAGTATTTT CASSVRAGGFTDTQYF
- TRBJ1-5 TRBV15 - TGTGCCACCAGCGGTAGCAATCAGCCCCAGCATTTT CATSGSNQPQHF
TRBD1 TRBJ1-1 TRBV27 - TGTGCCAGCAGTGTGGACAGGCCCAGGAACACTGAAGCTTTCTTT CASSVDRPRNTEAFF
- TRBJ2-3 TRBV5-4 - TGTGCCAGCAGCTTTGGCGGATCCACAGATACGCAGTATTTT CASSFGGSTDTQYF
TRBD2 TRBJ2-1 TRBV18 - TGTGCCAGCTCACCGACCGGGACTAGCGATGAGCAGTTCTTC CASSPTGTSDEQFF
- TRBJ1-4 TRBV4-1 - TGCGCCAGCAGCCAAGATCCTAGGAGCAGTGAAAAACTGTTTTTT CASSQDPRSSEKLFF
- TRBJ1-1 TRBV10-3 - TGTGCCATCAGTTCAAAAGAGGCGGACACTGAAGCTTTCTTT CAISSKEADTEAFF
TRBD1 TRBJ1-1 TRBV5-5 - TGTGCCAGCAGCTTTGGGGGACAGGGGGTTATGAACACTGAAGCTTTCTTT CASSFGGQGVMNTEAFF
- TRBJ2-1 TRBV11-2 - TGTGCCAGCAGCTTAGCGCGTGAAGCTAACAATGAGCAGTTCTTC CASSLAREANNEQFF
- TRBJ1-5 TRBV5-7 - TGTGCCAGCAGCCCCGAGAGAGGCAATCAGCCCCAGCATTTT CASSPERGNQPQHF
TRBD2 TRBJ2-3 TRBV7-2 - TGTGCCAGCAGCTTAGCGCCGGGACTAGCGGGAGTTGAAGATACGCAGTATTTT CASSLAPGLAGVEDTQYF
- TRBJ1-1 TRBV7-2 - TGTGCCAGCAGCTTACGGTATGGGGCAAACACTGAAGCTTTCTTT CASSLRYGANTEAFF
- TRBJ2-1 TRBV5-1 - TGCGCCAGCAGTAATATGGGGGAGCCTTACAATGAGCAGTTCTTC CASSNMGEPYNEQFF
- TRBJ2-2 TRBV6-1 - TGTGCCAGCAGTGAAGCGAGGGGCATCGGGGAGCTGTTTTTT CASSEARGIGELFF